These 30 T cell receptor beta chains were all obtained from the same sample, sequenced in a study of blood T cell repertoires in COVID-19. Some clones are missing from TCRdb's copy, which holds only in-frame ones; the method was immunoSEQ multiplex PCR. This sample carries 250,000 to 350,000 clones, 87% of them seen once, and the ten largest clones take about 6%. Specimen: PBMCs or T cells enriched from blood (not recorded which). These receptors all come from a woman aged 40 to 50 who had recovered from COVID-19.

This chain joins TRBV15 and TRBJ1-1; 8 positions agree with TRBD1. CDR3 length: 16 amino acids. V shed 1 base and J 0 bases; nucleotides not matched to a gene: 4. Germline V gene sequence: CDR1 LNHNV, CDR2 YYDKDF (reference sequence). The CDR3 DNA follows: TGTGCCACCAGCAGAGGGGGACAGGTACTGAACACTGAAGCTTTCTTT. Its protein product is CATSRGGQVLNTEAFF.

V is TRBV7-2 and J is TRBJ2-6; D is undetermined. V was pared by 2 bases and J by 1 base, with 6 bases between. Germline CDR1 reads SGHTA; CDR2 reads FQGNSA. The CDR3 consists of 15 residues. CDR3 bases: TGTGCCAGCAGCTTACAGTTTTCTGGGGCCAACGTCCTGACTTTC. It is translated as CASSLQFSGANVLTF.

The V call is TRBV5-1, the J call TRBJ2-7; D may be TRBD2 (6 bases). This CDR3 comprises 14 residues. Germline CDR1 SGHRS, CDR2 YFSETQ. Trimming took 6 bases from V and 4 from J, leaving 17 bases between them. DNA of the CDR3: TGCGCCAGCAAAAGGGGAGACGGGACTTACGAGCAGTACTTC. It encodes CASKRGDGTYEQYF.

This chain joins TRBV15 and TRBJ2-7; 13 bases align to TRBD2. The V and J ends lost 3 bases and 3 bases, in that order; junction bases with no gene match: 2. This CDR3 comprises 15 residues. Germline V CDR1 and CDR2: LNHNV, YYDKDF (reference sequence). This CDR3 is CATSRWTSGSYEQYF. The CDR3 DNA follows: TGTGCCACCAGCAGGTGGACTAGCGGGAGCTACGAGCAGTACTTC.

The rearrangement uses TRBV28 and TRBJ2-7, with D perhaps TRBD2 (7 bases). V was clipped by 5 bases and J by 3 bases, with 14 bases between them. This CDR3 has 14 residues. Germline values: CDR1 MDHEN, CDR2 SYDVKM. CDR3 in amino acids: CASSRGGVSYEQYF. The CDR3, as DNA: TGTGCCAGCAGTAGAGGGGGGGTTAGCTACGAGCAGTACTTC.

The DNA of the CDR3 is TGTGCCAGCAGGGCCGACAGCTATGGCTACACCTTC. Translating gives CASRADSYGYTF. V and J are TRBV9 and TRBJ1-2; possible D gene TRBD1, 5 bases. The CDR3 length is 12 residues. Trimming took off 5 bases at V and 4 bases at J, with 9 bases between the two ends. CDR1 SGDLS and CDR2 YYNGEE come from the germline V gene.

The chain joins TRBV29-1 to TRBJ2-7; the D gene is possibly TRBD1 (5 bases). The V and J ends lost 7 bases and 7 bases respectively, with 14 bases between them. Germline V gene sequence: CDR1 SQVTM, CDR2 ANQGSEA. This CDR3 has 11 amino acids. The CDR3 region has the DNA TGCAGCGCCGGACATCTTCAAGAGCAGTACTTC. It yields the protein CSAGHLQEQYF.

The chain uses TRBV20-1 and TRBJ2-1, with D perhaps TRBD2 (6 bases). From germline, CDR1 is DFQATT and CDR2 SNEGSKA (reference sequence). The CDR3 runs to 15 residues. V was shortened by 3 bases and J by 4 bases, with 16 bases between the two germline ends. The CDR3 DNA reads TGCAGTGCTAGTGTGCCGGAGGGCGTTTACAATGAGCAGTTCTTC. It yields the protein CSASVPEGVYNEQFF.

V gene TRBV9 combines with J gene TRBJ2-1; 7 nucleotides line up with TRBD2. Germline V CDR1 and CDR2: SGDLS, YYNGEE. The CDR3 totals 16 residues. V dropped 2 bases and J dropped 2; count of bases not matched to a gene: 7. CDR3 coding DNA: TGTGCCAGCAGCGTGTACGGACTAGGGGCCTACAATGAGCAGTTCTTC. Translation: CASSVYGLGAYNEQFF.

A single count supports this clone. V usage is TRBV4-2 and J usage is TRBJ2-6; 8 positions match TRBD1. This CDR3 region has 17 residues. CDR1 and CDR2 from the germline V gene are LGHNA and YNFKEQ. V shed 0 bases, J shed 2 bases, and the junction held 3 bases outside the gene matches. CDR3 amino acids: CASSQDTQGAGANVLTF. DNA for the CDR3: TGTGCCAGCAGCCAAGACACACAGGGGGCTGGGGCCAACGTCCTGACTTTC.

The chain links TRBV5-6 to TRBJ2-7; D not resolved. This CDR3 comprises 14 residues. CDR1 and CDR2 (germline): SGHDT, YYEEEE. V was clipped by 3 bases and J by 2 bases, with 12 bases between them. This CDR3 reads CASSYAPLTYEQYF. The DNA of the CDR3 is TGTGCCAGCAGCTACGCCCCACTAACCTACGAGCAGTACTTC.

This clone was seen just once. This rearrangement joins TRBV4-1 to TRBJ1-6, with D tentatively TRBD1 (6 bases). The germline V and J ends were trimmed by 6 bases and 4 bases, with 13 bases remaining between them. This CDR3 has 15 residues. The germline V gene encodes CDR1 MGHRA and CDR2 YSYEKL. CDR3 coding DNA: TGCGCCAGCAGACCAGGACAGACTTATAATTCACCCCTCCACTTT. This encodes CASRPGQTYNSPLHF.

The CDR3, as DNA: TGTGCCAGTAGTGGGGACAGGGGTGCTGAAGCTTTCTTT. Residues: CASSGDRGAEAFF. The chain joins TRBV19 to TRBJ1-1, with 10 nucleotides matching TRBD1. The J segment lost 6 bases and the V segment lost 5 bases, leaving 3 bases of the junction unmatched. The V gene's germline CDR1 is LNHDA and CDR2 SQIVND (reference sequence). This CDR3 contains 13 residues.

The CDR3 protein is CASSRAGGQETQYF. CDR3 DNA: TGTGCCAGCAGCCGGGCGGGGGGGCAGGAGACCCAGTACTTC. The chain joins TRBV27 to TRBJ2-5; 9 nucleotides align to TRBD2. The germline V gene encodes CDR1 MNHEY and CDR2 SMNVEV (reference sequence). The J segment lost 5 bases and the V segment lost 6 bases, leaving 7 bases of the junction unmatched. The CDR3 runs to 14 residues.

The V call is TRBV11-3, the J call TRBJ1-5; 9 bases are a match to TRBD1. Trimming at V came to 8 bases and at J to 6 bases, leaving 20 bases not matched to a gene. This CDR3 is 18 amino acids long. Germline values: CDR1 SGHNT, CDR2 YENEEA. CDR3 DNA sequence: TGTGCCAGCGGATTACAGGGACAGGGAGGCGCACGTACTCAGCCCCAGCATTTT. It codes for CASGLQGQGGARTQPQHF.

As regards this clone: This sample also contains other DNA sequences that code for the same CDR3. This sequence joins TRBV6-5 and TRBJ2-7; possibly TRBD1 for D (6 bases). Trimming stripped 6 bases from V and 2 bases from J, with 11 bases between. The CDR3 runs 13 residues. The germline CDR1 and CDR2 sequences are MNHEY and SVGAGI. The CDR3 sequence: CASSPGTPYEQYF. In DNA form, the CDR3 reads TGTGCCAGCAGCCCCGGGACACCCTACGAGCAGTACTTC.

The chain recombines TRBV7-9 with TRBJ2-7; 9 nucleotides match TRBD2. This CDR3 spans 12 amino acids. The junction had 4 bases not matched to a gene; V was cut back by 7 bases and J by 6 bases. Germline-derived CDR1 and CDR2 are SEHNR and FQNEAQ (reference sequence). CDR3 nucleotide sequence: TGTGCCAGCATGGGAGCGGGAGGCGAGCAGTACTTC. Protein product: CASMGAGGEQYF.

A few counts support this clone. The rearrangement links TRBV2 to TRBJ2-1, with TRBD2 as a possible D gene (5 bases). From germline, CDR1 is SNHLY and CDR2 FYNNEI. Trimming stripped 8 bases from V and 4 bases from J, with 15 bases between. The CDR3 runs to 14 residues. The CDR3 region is CASVGRRQYNEQFF. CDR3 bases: TGTGCCAGCGTGGGGAGACGCCAATACAATGAGCAGTTCTTC.

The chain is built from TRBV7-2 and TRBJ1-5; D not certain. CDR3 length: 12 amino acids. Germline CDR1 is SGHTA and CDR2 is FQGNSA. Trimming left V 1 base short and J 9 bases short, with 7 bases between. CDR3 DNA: TGTGCCAGCAGCTTAGAGGGAGTGCCCCAGCATTTT. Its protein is CASSLEGVPQHF. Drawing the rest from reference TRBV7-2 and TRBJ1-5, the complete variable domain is GAGVSQSPSNKVTEKGKDVELRCDPISGHTALYWYRQSLGQGLEFLIYFQGNSAPDKSGLPSDRFSAERTGGSVSTLTIQRTQQEDSAVYLCASSLEGVPQHFGDGTRLSIL.

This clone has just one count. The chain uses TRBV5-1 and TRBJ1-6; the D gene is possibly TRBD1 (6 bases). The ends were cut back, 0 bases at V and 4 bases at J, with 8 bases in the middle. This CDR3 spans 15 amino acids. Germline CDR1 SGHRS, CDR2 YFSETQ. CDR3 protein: CASSLDGQYNSPLHF. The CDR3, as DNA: TGCGCCAGCAGCTTGGACGGACAGTATAATTCACCCCTCCACTTT.

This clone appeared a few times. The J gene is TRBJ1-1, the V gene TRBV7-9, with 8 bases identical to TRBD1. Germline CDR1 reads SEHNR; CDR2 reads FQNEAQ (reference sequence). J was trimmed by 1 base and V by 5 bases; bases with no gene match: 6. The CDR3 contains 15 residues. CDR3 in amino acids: CASSPRTGTNTEAFF. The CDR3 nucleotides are TGTGCCAGCAGCCCCCGGACAGGGACGAACACTGAAGCTTTCTTT.

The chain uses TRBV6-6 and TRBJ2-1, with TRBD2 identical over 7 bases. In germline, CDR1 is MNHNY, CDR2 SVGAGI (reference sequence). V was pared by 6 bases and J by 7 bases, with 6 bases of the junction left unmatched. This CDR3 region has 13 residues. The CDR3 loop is CASRYGLVNEQFF. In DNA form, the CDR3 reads TGTGCCAGCAGGTACGGACTAGTTAATGAGCAGTTCTTC.

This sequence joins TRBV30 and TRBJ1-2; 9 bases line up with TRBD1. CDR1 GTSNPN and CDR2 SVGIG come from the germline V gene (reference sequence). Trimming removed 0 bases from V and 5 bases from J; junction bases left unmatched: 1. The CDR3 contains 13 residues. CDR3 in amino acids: CAWSVQGAYGYTF. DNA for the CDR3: TGTGCCTGGAGTGTACAGGGGGCGTATGGCTACACCTTC.

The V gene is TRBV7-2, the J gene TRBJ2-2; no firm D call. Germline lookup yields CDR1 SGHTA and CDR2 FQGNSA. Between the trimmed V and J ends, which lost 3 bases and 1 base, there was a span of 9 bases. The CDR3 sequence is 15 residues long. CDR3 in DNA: TGTGCCAGCAGCTTCTCGAGCCGGAACACCGGGGAGCTGTTTTTT. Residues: CASSFSSRNTGELFF.

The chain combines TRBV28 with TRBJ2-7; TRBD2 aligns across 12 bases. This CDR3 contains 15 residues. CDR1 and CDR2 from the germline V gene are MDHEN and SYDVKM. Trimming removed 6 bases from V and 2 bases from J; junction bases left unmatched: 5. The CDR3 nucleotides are TGTGCCAGCAGGTCTAGCGGGAGGGGGGCCTACGAGCAGTACTTC. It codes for CASRSSGRGAYEQYF.

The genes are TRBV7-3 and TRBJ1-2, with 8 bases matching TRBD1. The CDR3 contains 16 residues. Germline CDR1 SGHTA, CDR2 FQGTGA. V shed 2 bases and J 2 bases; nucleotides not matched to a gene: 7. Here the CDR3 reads CASSLPGDRPNYGYTF. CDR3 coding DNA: TGTGCCAGCAGCTTACCTGGGGACAGGCCGAACTATGGCTACACCTTC.

The CDR3 loop reads CASSLGAGLDSYEQYF. CDR3 nucleotides: TGTGCCAGCAGCTTAGGGGCGGGCCTCGACTCCTACGAGCAGTACTTC. The chain combines TRBV7-8 with TRBJ2-7, with D perhaps TRBD2 (5 bases). Germline values: CDR1 SGHVS, CDR2 FQNEAQ. The CDR3 has 16 amino acids. Trimming shortened V by 1 base and J by 0 bases, and 13 bases separated the two germline ends.

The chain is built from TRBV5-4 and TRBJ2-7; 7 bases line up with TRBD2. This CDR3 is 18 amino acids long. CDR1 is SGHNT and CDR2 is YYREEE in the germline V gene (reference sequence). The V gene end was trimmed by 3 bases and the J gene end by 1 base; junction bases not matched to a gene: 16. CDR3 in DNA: TGTGCCAGCAGCTCCGGAATCAAGCGGGGATTTGTATCCTACGAGCAGTACTTC. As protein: CASSSGIKRGFVSYEQYF.

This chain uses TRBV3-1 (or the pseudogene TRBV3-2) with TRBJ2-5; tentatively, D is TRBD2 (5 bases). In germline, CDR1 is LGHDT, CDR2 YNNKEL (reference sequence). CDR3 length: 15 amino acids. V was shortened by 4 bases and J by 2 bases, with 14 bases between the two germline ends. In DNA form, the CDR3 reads TGTGCCAGCAGCCTACGAGGACTCAGACAAGAGACCCAGTACTTC. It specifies CASSLRGLRQETQYF.

CDR3 amino acids: CASSLAGLQQETQYF. The CDR3 region has the DNA TGTGCCAGCAGCTTAGCGGGACTACAGCAAGAGACCCAGTACTTC. V and J are TRBV7-8 and TRBJ2-5; 7 bases are shared with TRBD2. V trimming: 0 bases; J trimming: 2 bases; junction bases outside the gene matches: 3. CDR3 size: 15 residues. Germline V gene sequence: CDR1 SGHVS, CDR2 FQNEAQ.